This record looks at one T cell receptor beta chain sequence and its context. This specimen belongs to a study of blood T cell repertoires in COVID-19. About the research overall: Collection of acute and convalescent COVID-19 samples took place in the United States, Italy and Spain. T cells, B-cell-depleted T cells, or PBMCs supplied cDNA or gDNA.

In the original analysis: Reference gene primers were amplified, and this amplification served to estimate nucleated cell counts. Sequencing used immunoSEQ multiplex PCR; TCRdb keeps in-frame clones, though not all of them. That table gives V, J and clone size, and the DNA gave D and trimming. The sample includes about 32,000 clones, approximately 95% seen only once; the top ten take approximately 0.88%. The CDR3 covers 15 residues. V lost 4 bases and J lost 0, with 13 bases in between. Germline V CDR1 and CDR2: LNHDA, SQIVND (reference sequence). J is TRBJ2-7 and V is TRBV19; D is possibly TRBD1 (7 bases). Source material: peripheral blood. This TCR came from a male donor with active COVID-19. The CDR3 sequence is CASSKAGQSSYEQYF. The CDR3 nucleotides are TGTGCCAGTAGTAAGGCGGGACAGAGCTCCTACGAGCAGTACTTC.